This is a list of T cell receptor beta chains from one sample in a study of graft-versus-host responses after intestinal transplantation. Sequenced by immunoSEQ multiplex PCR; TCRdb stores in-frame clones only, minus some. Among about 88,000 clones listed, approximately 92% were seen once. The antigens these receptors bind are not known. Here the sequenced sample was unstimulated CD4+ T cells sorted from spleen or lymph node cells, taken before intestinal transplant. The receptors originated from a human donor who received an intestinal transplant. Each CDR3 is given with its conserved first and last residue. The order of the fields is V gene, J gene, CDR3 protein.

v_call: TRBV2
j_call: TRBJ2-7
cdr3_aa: CASVRDRDYEQYF

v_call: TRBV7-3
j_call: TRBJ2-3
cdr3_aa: CASSLSGTQYF

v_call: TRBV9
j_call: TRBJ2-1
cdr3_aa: CASSVGGRLAGVEQFF

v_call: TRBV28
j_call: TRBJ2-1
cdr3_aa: CASSRVGQGIYNEQFF

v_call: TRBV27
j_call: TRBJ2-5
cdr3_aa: CASSLGRGRETQYF

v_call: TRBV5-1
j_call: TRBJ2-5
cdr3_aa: CASSLTSPQETQYF

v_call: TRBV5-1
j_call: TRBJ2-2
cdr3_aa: CASSLGLTRQTGELFF

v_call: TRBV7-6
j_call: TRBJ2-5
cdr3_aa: CASSSSGTGQTQYF

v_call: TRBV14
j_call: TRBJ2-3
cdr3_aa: CASSQDRDSTDTQYF

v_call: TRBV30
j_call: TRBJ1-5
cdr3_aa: CAWSGGTESLPQHF

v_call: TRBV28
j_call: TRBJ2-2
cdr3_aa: CASSLGGRTGELFF

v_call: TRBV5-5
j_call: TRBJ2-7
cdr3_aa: CASSLNRDSYEQYF

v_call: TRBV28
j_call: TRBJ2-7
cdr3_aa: CASSLATGNPYEQYF

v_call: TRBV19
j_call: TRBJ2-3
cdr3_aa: CANSRRPISTDTQYF

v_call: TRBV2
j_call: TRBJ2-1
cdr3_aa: CASTEEGVDEQFF

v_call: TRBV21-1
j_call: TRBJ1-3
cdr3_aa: CASSKPGTPGWAIYF

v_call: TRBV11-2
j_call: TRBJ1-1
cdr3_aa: CASSLSHRNTEAFF

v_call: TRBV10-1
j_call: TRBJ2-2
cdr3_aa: CASSRGTGGRGTGELFF

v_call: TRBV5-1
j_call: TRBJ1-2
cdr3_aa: CASSSEGDYGYTF

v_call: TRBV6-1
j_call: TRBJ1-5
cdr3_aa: CASSEGGLNQPQHF

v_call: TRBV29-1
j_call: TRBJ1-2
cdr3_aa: CSVGGARGGYGYTF

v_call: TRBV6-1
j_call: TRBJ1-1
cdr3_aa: CASSAVGGSRFTEAFF

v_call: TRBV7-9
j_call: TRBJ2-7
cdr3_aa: CASSLVGGRGVF

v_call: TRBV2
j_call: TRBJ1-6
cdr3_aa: CASSPFASDYNSPLHF

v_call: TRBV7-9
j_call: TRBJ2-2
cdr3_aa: CASRLSLGIYTGELFF

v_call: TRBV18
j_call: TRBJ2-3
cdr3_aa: CASSPPGLAGGTDTQYF

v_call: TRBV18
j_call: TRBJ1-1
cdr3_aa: CASSQTRTGGTEAFF

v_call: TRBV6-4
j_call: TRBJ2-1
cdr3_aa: CASSDSGRAMYNEQFF

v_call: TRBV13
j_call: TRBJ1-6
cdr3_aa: CASSLRTGLGSPLHF

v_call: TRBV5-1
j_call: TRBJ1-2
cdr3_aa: CASSSGQELYGYTF

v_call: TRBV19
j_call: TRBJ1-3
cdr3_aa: CASRGTEGNTIYF

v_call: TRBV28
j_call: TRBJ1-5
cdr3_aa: CATLQRSQPQHF

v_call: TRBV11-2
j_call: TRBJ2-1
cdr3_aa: CASSPYLAGGGNEQFF

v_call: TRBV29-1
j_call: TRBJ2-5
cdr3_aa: CSAIRQSLQQTQYF

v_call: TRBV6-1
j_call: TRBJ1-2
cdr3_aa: CASREGLRGYGYTF

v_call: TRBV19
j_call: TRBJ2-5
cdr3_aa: CASSMIIGISQETQYF

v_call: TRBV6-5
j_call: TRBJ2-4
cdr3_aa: CASSYSKAPGVNIQYF

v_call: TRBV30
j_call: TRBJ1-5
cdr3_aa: CAWSGGDGQPQHF

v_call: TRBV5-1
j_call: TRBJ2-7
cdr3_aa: CASSPSGTGDEQYF

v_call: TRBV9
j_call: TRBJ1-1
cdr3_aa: CASSVSGGNTEAFF

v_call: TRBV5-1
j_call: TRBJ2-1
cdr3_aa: CASFNPGLDYNEQFF

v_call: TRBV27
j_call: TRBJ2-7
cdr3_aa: CASSFSGGNYEQYF

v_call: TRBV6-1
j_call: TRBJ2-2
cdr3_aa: CASSEAGGYRLTGELFF

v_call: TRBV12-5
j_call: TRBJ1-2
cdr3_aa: CASGLVRQGQAYGYTF

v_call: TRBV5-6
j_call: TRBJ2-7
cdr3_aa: CASSPEGLYLTYEQYF

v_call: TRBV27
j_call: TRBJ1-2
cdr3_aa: CASSLSQSGGRAFPWGYTF

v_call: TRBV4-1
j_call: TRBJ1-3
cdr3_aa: CASSQDPGNTIYF

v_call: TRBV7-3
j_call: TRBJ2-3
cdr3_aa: CASSLISGRGRTDTQYF

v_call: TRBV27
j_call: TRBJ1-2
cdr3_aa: CASRAPATYGYTF

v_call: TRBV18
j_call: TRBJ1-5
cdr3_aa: CASSRYSQGQGIDQPQHF

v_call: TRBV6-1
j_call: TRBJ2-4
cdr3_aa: CASSGDVGIQYF

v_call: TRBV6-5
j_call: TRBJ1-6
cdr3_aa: CASHIGTGVSPLHF

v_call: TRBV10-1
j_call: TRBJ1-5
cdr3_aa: CASSGTANQPQHF